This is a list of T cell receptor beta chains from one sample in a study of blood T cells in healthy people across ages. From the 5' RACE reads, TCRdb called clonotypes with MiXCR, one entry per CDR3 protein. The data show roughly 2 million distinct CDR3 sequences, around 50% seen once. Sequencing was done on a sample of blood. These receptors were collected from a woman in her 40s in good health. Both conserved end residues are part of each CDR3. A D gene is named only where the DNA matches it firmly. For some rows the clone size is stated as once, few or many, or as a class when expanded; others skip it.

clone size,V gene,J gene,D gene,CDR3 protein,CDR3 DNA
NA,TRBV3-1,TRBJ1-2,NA,CASSPRDTYYGYTF,TGTGCCAGCAGCCCAAGGGACACATACTATGGCTACACCTTC
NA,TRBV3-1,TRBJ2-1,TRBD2,CASSLRGAGGPDEQFF,TGTGCCAGCAGCCTAAGGGGAGCGGGGGGGCCGGATGAGCAGTTCTTC
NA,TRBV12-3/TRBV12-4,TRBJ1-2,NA,CASSLGPSSYGYTF,TGTGCCAGCAGTTTAGGCCCCTCCTCCTATGGCTACACCTTC
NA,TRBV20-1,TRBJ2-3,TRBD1,CSAIVGTGMYF,TGCAGTGCTATCGTCGGGACAGGGATGTATTTT
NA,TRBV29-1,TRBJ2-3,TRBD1,CSVAGGQGSGTDTQYF,TGCAGCGTTGCGGGGGGACAGGGATCGGGCACAGATACGCAGTATTTT
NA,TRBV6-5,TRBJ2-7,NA,CASSYLARGAYEQYF,TGTGCCAGCAGTTACTTGGCCAGGGGGGCCTACGAGCAGTACTTC
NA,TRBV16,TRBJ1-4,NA,CASSQGNPEKLFF,TGTGCCAGCAGCCAAGGGAATCCGGAAAAACTGTTTTTT
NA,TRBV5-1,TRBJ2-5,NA,CASRRAGGVAPQETQYF,TGCGCCAGCAGGAGGGCTGGCGGGGTCGCCCCACAAGAGACCCAGTACTTC
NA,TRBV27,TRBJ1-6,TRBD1,CARVGQGTAPLHF,TGTGCCAGGGTGGGACAGGGTACTGCACCCCTCCACTTT
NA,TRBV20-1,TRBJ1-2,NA,CSARQTRNYGYTF,TGCAGTGCTAGACAGACTAGGAACTATGGCTACACCTTC
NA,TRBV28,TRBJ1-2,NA,CASSLIGQGGYTF,TGTGCCAGCAGTCTTATAGGACAAGGAGGCTACACCTTC
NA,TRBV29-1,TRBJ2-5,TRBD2,CSVESRGGRETQYF,TGCAGCGTTGAATCGCGGGGGGGCCGGGAGACCCAGTACTTC
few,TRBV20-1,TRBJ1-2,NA,CSARDQGFSIHGYTF,TGCAGTGCTAGAGACCAGGGTTTTTCGATCCATGGCTACACCTTC
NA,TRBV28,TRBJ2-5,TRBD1,CTSSPGQGRRETQYF,TGTACCAGCAGTCCAGGACAGGGAAGACGGGAGACCCAGTACTTC
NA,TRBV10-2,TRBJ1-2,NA,CASSDEVRVLGYTF,TGCGCCAGCAGTGATGAGGTCAGGGTGCTGGGCTACACCTTC
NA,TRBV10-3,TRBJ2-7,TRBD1,CAISSRDRSSYEQYF,TGTGCCATCAGTTCCCGGGACAGGAGCTCCTACGAGCAGTACTTC
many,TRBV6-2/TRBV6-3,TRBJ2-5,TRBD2,CAGAGASGLQETQYF,TGTGCCGGCGCCGGGGCTAGCGGACTCCAAGAGACCCAGTACTTC
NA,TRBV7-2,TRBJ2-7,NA,CASSHRQNYEQYF,TGTGCCAGCAGCCACAGACAGAACTACGAGCAGTACTTC
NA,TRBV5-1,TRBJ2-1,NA,CASSPGGASSYNEQFF,TGCGCCAGCAGCCCGGGGGGCGCGAGCTCCTACAATGAGCAGTTCTTC
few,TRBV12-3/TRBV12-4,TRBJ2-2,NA,CASSPGVGGTGELFF,TGTGCCAGCAGCCCAGGAGTGGGGGGCACCGGGGAGCTGTTTTTT
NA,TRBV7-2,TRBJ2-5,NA,CASSLDGEVGETQYF,TGTGCCAGCAGCTTAGATGGGGAAGTCGGGGAGACCCAGTACTTC
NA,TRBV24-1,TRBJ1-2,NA,CATSAWEFGEFANYGYTF,TGTGCCACCAGTGCTTGGGAGTTCGGGGAGTTCGCTAACTATGGCTACACCTTC
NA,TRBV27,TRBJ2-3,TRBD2,CASSVSGRDRYAYF,TGTGCCAGCAGTGTCAGCGGGAGGGATAGATACGCGTATTTT
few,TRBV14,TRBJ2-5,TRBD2,CASSQDPGGTQYF,TGTGCCAGCAGCCAAGATCCGGGGGGGACCCAGTACTTC
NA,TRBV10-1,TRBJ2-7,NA,CASSDPEQNYEQYF,TGCGCCAGCAGTGATCCGGAACAGAACTACGAGCAGTACTTC
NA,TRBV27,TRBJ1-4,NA,CASSRNGAVRREKLFF,TGTGCCAGCAGTCGAAACGGAGCTGTCAGAAGGGAAAAACTGTTTTTT
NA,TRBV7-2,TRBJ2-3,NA,CASSFGTSTMIIDTQYF,TGTGCCAGCAGCTTCGGGACTTCTACAATGATCATAGATACGCAGTATTTT
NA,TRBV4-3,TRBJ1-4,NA,CASSPTVAGPNEKLFF,TGCGCCAGCAGCCCTACCGTCGCAGGGCCTAATGAAAAACTGTTTTTT